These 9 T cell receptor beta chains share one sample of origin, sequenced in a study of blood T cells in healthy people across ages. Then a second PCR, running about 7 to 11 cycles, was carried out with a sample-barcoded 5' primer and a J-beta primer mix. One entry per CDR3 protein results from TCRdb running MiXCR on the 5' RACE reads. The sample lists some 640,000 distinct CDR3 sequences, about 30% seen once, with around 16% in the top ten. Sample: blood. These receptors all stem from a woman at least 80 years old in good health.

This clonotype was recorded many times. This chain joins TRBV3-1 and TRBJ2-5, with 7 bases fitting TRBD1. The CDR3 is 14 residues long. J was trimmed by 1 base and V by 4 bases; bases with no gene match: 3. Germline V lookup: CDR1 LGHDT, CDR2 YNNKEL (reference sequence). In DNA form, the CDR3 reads TGTGCCAGCAGCCGGGACAGTTTCCAAGAGACCCAGTACTTC. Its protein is CASSRDSFQETQYF.

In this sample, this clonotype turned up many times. CDR3 loop: CASSLKEGSWETQYF. Written as DNA, the CDR3 is TGTGCCAGCAGCCTAAAGGAGGGTTCTTGGGAGACCCAGTACTTC. The chain combines TRBV7-6 with TRBJ2-5; possibly TRBD2 for D (6 bases). Germline V lookup: CDR1 SGHVS, CDR2 FNYEAQ. The CDR3 spans 15 residues. V was shortened by 5 bases and J by 5 bases, with 18 bases between the two germline ends. Drawing the rest from reference TRBV7-6 and TRBJ2-5, the complete variable domain is GAGVSQSPRYKVTKRGQDVALRCDPISGHVSLYWYRQALGQGPEFLTYFNYEAQQDKSGLPNDRFSAERPEGSISTLTIQRTEQRDSAMYRCASSLKEGSWETQYFGPGTRLLVL.

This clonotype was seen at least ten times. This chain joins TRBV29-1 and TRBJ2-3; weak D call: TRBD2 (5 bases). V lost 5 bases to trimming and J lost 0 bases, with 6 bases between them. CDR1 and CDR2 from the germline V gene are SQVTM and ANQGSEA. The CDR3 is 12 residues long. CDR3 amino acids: CSVRTSTDTQYF. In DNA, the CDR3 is TGCAGCGTTCGGACTAGCACAGATACGCAGTATTTT.

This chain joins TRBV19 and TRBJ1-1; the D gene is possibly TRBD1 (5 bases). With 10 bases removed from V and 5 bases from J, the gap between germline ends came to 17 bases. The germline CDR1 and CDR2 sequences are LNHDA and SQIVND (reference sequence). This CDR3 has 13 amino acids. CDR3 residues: CAITTGGGTEAFF. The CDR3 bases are TGTGCCATCACGACCGGGGGGGGAACTGAAGCTTTCTTT.

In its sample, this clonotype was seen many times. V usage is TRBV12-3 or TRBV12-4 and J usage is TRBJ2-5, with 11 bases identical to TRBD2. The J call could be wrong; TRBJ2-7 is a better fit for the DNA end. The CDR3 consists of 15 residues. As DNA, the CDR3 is TGTGCCAGCAGTCCATTTAGCGGGGGGGCGTACGAGCAGTACTTC. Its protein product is CASSPFSGGAYEQYF.

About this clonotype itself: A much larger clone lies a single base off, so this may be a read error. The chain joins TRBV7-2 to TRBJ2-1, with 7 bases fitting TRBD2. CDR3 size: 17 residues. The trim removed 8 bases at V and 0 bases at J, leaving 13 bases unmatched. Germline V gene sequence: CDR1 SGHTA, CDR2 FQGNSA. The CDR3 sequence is CASGRFLGGSSYNEQFF. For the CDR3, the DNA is TGTGCCAGCGGCCGCTTCCTCGGGGGGAGCTCCTACAATGAGCAGTTCTTC.

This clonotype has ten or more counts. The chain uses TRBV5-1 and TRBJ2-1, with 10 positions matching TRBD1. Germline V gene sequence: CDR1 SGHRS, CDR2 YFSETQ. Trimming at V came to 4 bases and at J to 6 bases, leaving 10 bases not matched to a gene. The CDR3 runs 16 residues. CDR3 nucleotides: TGCGCCAGCAGCCGCCAACCGGGACAGGGGCTCAATGAGCAGTTCTTC. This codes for CASSRQPGQGLNEQFF.

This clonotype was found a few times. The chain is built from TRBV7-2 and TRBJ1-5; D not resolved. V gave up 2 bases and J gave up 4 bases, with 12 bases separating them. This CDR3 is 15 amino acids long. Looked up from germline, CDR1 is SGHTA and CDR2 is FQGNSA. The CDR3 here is CASSLIRSVNQPQHF. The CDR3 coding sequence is TGTGCCAGCAGCTTAATACGGTCAGTTAATCAGCCCCAGCATTTT.

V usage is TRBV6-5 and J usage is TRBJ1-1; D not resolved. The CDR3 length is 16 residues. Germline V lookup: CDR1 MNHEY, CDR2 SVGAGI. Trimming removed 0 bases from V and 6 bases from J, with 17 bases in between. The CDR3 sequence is CASSYSNRLRMAEAFF. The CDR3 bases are TGTGCCAGCAGTTACTCGAACCGCCTAAGAATGGCTGAAGCTTTCTTT.